This is a list of T cell receptor beta chains from one sample in a study of OX40 agonist ivuxolimab in advanced cancers. The method was immunoSEQ multiplex PCR; TCRdb's version includes in-frame clones alone and lacks a portion of them. There are 30,000 or so clones in the sample; 80% to 95% occur only once, and just under 9.5% lies in the top ten. The source material was CD4+ or CD8+ T cells sorted from blood, sampled in a trial of the OX40 agonist ivuxolimab. Source of these receptors: an adult with an advanced solid tumor such as melanoma, head and neck, liver or kidney cancer. Each CDR3 is given with its conserved first and last residue. The D gene is left open where the match is weak. The size of a clone is reported for some rows only, either as once, few or many, or as a class for expanded clones.

CDR3 DNA | CDR3 protein | J gene | V gene | clone size | D gene
TGTGCCAGCAGCTTACAAGAGACCCAGTACTTC | CASSLQETQYF | TRBJ2-5 | TRBV5-8 | NA | NA
TGCAGCGTTGAATCTCCGACCGGCTCCTACGAGCAGTACTTC | CSVESPTGSYEQYF | TRBJ2-7 | TRBV29-1 | NA | NA
TGTGCCAGCAGCCTATGGGCAGGGGGTCTCTACGAGCAGTACTTC | CASSLWAGGLYEQYF | TRBJ2-7 | TRBV7-6 | NA | TRBD1
TGTGCCAGCTCAACAGGGCTGAACACTGAAGCTTTCTTT | CASSTGLNTEAFF | TRBJ1-1 | TRBV18 | NA | NA
TGTGCCAGCAGTTTAGGGGGAGGGACTAGCCTCTCCAATGAGCAGTTCTTC | CASSLGGGTSLSNEQFF | TRBJ2-1 | TRBV27 | NA | TRBD2
TGTGCCAGCAGTGACACTAGAAGACAAGAGACCCAGTACTTC | CASSDTRRQETQYF | TRBJ2-5 | TRBV6-5 | NA | NA
TGCGCCAGCAGCTTGGCGTTTGGGTTAGGGGAGAATGAGCAGTTCTTC | CASSLAFGLGENEQFF | TRBJ2-1 | TRBV5-1 | few | NA
TGTGCCAGCAGTGGTACAGGGGGCCATGGCTACACCTTC | CASSGTGGHGYTF | TRBJ1-2 | TRBV28 | NA | TRBD1
TGTGCCAGCAGCGTAGGGAATCAGCCCCAGCATTTT | CASSVGNQPQHF | TRBJ1-5 | TRBV9 | NA | NA
TGTGCCAGCAGTGATGATCCCGGATACCTAACCTACGAGCAGTACTTC | CASSDDPGYLTYEQYF | TRBJ2-7 | TRBV25-1 | NA | NA
TGTGCCAGCAGCTTAGCGGTCCTTAGCACAGATACGCAGTATTTT | CASSLAVLSTDTQYF | TRBJ2-3 | TRBV7-2 | NA | NA
TGCAGCGTTTCCGGGGTTATCGGCTACGAGCAGTACTTC | CSVSGVIGYEQYF | TRBJ2-7 | TRBV29-1 | NA | NA
TGTGCCACCAGCAGAGGGCTAGCGGGAGCCGGCACCGGGGAGCTGTTTTTT | CATSRGLAGAGTGELFF | TRBJ2-2 | TRBV15 | NA | TRBD2
TGTGCCAGCAGTTACGGGGGACGGAATTCACCCCTCCACTTT | CASSYGGRNSPLHF | TRBJ1-6 | TRBV6-5 | NA | NA
TGTGCCAGCAGCTTAGCGGGAGGGCTTGTCGAGCAGTACTTC | CASSLAGGLVEQYF | TRBJ2-7 | TRBV7-8 | medium-sized | TRBD2
TGTGCCAGCAGTCGTACATATCCGGGCTACACCTTC | CASSRTYPGYTF | TRBJ1-2 | TRBV28 | NA | NA
TGTGCCAGCAGCCAGAGTCCGTTCAGGGGCCCCGGGGAGCTGTTTTTT | CASSQSPFRGPGELFF | TRBJ2-2 | TRBV7-3 | NA | NA
TGTGCCAGCAGTTTCTCACCGGGACTAGCGGGAGAGACCCAGTACTTC | CASSFSPGLAGETQYF | TRBJ2-5 | TRBV27 | NA | TRBD2
TGCGCCAGCAGCCTCGAGGGGGAGGCGAACACTGAAGCTTTCTTT | CASSLEGEANTEAFF | TRBJ1-1 | TRBV4-1 | medium-sized | NA
TGTGCCAGCAGCTCGCTAGATTGGGGGACCCAGTACTTC | CASSSLDWGTQYF | TRBJ2-5 | TRBV7-8 | NA | NA
TGTGCCAGTAGTATGATAGCGGGAGTTTCCACAGATACGCAGTATTTT | CASSMIAGVSTDTQYF | TRBJ2-3 | TRBV19 | NA | TRBD2
TGTGCCAGTAGTATAGTTCTAACCGTTGAGCAGTACTTC | CASSIVLTVEQYF | TRBJ2-7 | TRBV19 | NA | NA
TGTGCCTGGACCGACCTAGGGGAGACCCAGTACTTC | CAWTDLGETQYF | TRBJ2-5 | TRBV30 | NA | NA
TGTGCCAGTAGAGACAGGGCTAGGAGCTCCTACGAGCAGTACTTC | CASRDRARSSYEQYF | TRBJ2-7 | TRBV19 | NA | TRBD1
TGCGCCAGCAGCTTGGGTCAGGGGATTGAGTCACCCCTCCACTTT | CASSLGQGIESPLHF | TRBJ1-6 | TRBV5-1 | NA | NA
TGTGCCAGCAGTCCAAGGATTGGGGCTTTCTTT | CASSPRIGAFF | TRBJ1-1 | TRBV6-5 | NA | NA
TGTGCCAGCAGCTTGGGGATTAGCGGGGGGGTGTTCTTC | CASSLGISGGVFF | TRBJ2-1 | TRBV5-4 | NA | TRBD2
TGTGCCAGCAGCCCACCGGACCCGGGGGAATATAATTCACCCCTCCACTTT | CASSPPDPGEYNSPLHF | TRBJ1-6 | TRBV5-4 | NA | NA
TGCGCCAGCAGCTTGAATCAGGGGCGGGGGACCGGGGAGCTGTTTTTT | CASSLNQGRGTGELFF | TRBJ2-2 | TRBV5-1 | NA | NA
TGTGCCAGCACCAACAAGGGTCCCGAGCAGTACTTC | CASTNKGPEQYF | TRBJ2-7 | TRBV6-1 | NA | NA
TGCGCCAGCAGTGAGCCGACAGGCACTAACTACGGCTACACCTTC | CASSEPTGTNYGYTF | TRBJ1-2 | TRBV10-2 | NA | NA
TGTGCCAGCTCACTCGGACCGCTTTCCGAGCAGTACTTC | CASSLGPLSEQYF | TRBJ2-7 | TRBV18 | NA | NA
TGCGCCAGCAGCCAAGGGGGGCCCGCGAACACTGAAGCTTTCTTT | CASSQGGPANTEAFF | TRBJ1-1 | TRBV5-4 | NA | NA
TGTGCCAGCAGTGGACAGGTCGATTCCTACGAGCAGTACTTC | CASSGQVDSYEQYF | TRBJ2-7 | TRBV6-6 | NA | TRBD1
TGTGCCAGCAGCCAAGTTAAGTGGGTTGGCTACACCTTC | CASSQVKWVGYTF | TRBJ1-2 | TRBV14 | NA | NA
TGTGCCAGCACCCAGACACGATATGGCTACACCTTC | CASTQTRYGYTF | TRBJ1-2 | TRBV2 | NA | NA
TGTGCCAGCAGCCCGACGAGCGGGCCGAACTACAATGAGCAGTTCTTC | CASSPTSGPNYNEQFF | TRBJ2-1 | TRBV11-3 | NA | NA
TGTGCCAGCAGTGACCCAACGGACTATACTAAGCTTGGTACGCAGTATTTT | CASSDPTDYTKLGTQYF | TRBJ2-3 | TRBV28 | NA | NA
TGTGCCAGCAGTTACTCCGGGTTCAATGAGCAGTTCTTC | CASSYSGFNEQFF | TRBJ2-1 | TRBV6-6 | NA | NA
TGTGCCAGCAGTGAAGCAGGGGATCCGTTCCAGCCCCAGCATTTT | CASSEAGDPFQPQHF | TRBJ1-5 | TRBV2 | NA | NA
TGTGCCAGCAGTTTGGACAGGGGGCCCGGCGGCTACACCTTC | CASSLDRGPGGYTF | TRBJ1-2 | TRBV7-2 | NA | TRBD1
TGTGCCACTACCGGGACAGGGGGTTTTGAACATGGAGCTTTCTTT | CATTGTGGFEHGAFF | TRBJ1-1 | TRBV2 | NA | TRBD1
TGCGCCAGCAGTCAAGACGCGGGAGGGGGGGCCTACGAGCAGTACTTC | CASSQDAGGGAYEQYF | TRBJ2-7 | TRBV5-1 | few | TRBD2
TGTGCCAGCAGCTTTGCCGGGACAGGGAATCAGCCCCAGCATTTT | CASSFAGTGNQPQHF | TRBJ1-5 | TRBV11-2 | NA | TRBD1
TGTGCCAGCAGCCCACAAGCCGGGACAGGGGCGGGGGAGCAGTACTTC | CASSPQAGTGAGEQYF | TRBJ2-7 | TRBV9 | NA | TRBD1
TGTGCCAGCAGCTTAGACGGACTAGACAAGGACTACGAGCAGTACTTC | CASSLDGLDKDYEQYF | TRBJ2-7 | TRBV11-2 | NA | TRBD2
TGTGCCAGCAGCCGGGGGTACCAAGAGACCCAGTACTTC | CASSRGYQETQYF | TRBJ2-5 | TRBV2 | once | NA
TGTGCCAGCAGCCCCCGACTAGCGGGGGGCCTAGAGCAGTACTTC | CASSPRLAGGLEQYF | TRBJ2-7 | TRBV7-7 | NA | TRBD2
TGTGCCAGCAGCTTAGCCCATAACACCGGGGAGCTGTTTTTT | CASSLAHNTGELFF | TRBJ2-2 | TRBV7-3 | NA | NA
TGTGCCAGCAGTTGGGGATACGAGCAGTACTTC | CASSWGYEQYF | TRBJ2-7 | TRBV6-5 | NA | NA
TGCGCCAGCAGTGAGGTCAAGGTCTATAATTCACCCCTCCACTTT | CASSEVKVYNSPLHF | TRBJ1-6 | TRBV10-1 | NA | NA